A single sample gave rise to the 8 T cell receptor beta chains below, sequenced in a study of molecular identifiers for immune sequencing clone quantification. Each CDR3 protein gets one entry after TCRdb re-called the PCR reads with MiXCR. The repertoire includes approximately 680,000 distinct CDR3 sequences, roughly 23% of them detected once, and about 0.8% sits in the top ten. Sequenced material: naive CD8+ T cells from blood, with Jurkat cell RNA spiked in. Subset described: FACS-sorted CD8+CD4-CCR7+CD45RA+ naive T cells. Receptors were obtained from a human donor in good health. Some libraries in this study had Jurkat cell RNA spiked in.

Details on this clonotype: This may be a read error: a much more frequent sequence differs by one nucleotide. The genes are TRBV7-6 and TRBJ1-1; 7 nucleotides line up with TRBD1. Germline-derived CDR1 and CDR2 are SGHVS and FNYEAQ. This CDR3 region has 15 residues. In DNA, the CDR3 is TGTGCCAGCAGTTCTCGTGACAGGGAGAGGACTGAAGTTTTCTTT. Protein: CASSSRDRERTEVFF.

This sequence joins TRBV27 and TRBJ1-2; no clear D gene. This CDR3 is 15 amino acids long. From germline, CDR1 is MNHEY and CDR2 SMNVEV (reference sequence). V lost 2 bases and J 0 bases, leaving 10 bases between the germline ends. The CDR3 sequence: CASSLIPEPNYGYTF. CDR3 sequence (DNA): TGTGCCAGCAGTTTAATCCCTGAACCTAACTATGGCTACACCTTC.

This clonotype was recorded at least ten times. The chain joins TRBV19 to TRBJ2-5; no definite D call. The CDR3 contains 12 residues. Germline V CDR1 and CDR2: LNHDA, SQIVND (reference sequence). Trimming pared 3 bases from V and 0 bases from J, leaving 2 bases between. Written as DNA, the CDR3 is TGTGCCAGTAGTATCAACCAAGAGACCCAGTACTTC. Residues: CASSINQETQYF.

Only a few counts were recorded for this clonotype. The CDR3 loop reads CASSILAGALQETQYF. The DNA for the CDR3 is TGTGCCAGTAGTATCCTAGCGGGAGCGCTCCAAGAGACCCAGTACTTC. The gene calls are TRBV19 and TRBJ2-5; 10 bases align to TRBD2. Germline V CDR1 and CDR2: LNHDA, SQIVND (reference sequence). This CDR3 contains 16 residues. Unmatched junction bases numbered 5, after V lost 3 bases and J lost 1 base.

The chain combines TRBV7-9 with TRBJ2-1, with a tentative D call TRBD1 (5 bases). The ends were cut back, 0 bases at V and 2 bases at J, with 8 bases in the middle. Germline values: CDR1 SEHNR, CDR2 FQNEAQ (reference sequence). The CDR3 contains 15 residues. Here the CDR3 reads CASSLAPGPYNEQFF. The CDR3 DNA follows: TGTGCCAGCAGCTTAGCACCAGGGCCCTACAATGAGCAGTTCTTC.

On this clonotype: This may come from a read error, since a much larger clone is one base off. The final CDR3 position lacks the conserved phenylalanine or tryptophan, pointing to a likely read error. The chain uses TRBV7-9 and TRBJ2-3, with unresolved D. Trimming took 1 base from V and 1 from J, leaving 9 bases between them. This CDR3 is 15 amino acids long. Germline assignment: CDR1 SEHNR and CDR2 FQNEAQ (reference sequence). This CDR3 is CASSLVQTGTDTQYL. CDR3 nucleotide sequence: TGTGCCAGCAGCTTAGTGCAAACCGGCACAGATACGCAGTATCTT.

In this sample, this clonotype turned up many times. The gene calls are TRBV6-5 and TRBJ1-5; D is unresolved. This CDR3 spans 13 amino acids. V dropped 6 bases and J dropped 10 bases, with 16 bases sitting between them. Germline CDR1 MNHEY, CDR2 SVGAGI. The chain's CDR3 is CASSLQAASPQHF. DNA of the CDR3: TGTGCCAGCAGCCTTCAAGCGGCCTCTCCCCAGCATTTT.

The table lists this clonotype with many counts. The chain has TRBV27 and TRBJ2-7; 7 bases are a match to TRBD1. Germline V gene lookup returns CDR1 MNHEY and CDR2 SMNVEV (reference sequence). The CDR3 runs to 15 residues. V shed 5 bases, J shed 3 bases, and the junction held 10 bases outside the gene matches. The CDR3 region is CASSPSLGQNYEQYF. The CDR3 DNA reads as TGTGCCAGCAGTCCGTCCCTGGGACAGAACTACGAGCAGTACTTC.